The clone carrying this T cell receptor (beta chain) appeared a single time. Its target is not known. This sample is part of a study of a mutant IDH1 vaccine in newly diagnosed glioma. TCRdb's table, derived via immunoSEQ multiplex PCR, lists solely in-frame clones and lacks some. The data hold 75,000 to 85,000 clones, with 90% to 95% observed a single time. Regarding time point: week 5, during vaccination. Vaccination comprised doses that each held 300 ug of mutant IDH1 20-mer peptide, plus topical imiquimod. Each donor presented with a new WHO grade 3 or 4 astrocytoma that tested IDH1-mutant and showed ATRX loss. CDR1 is SGHRS and CDR2 is YFSETQ in the germline V gene. V gave up 4 bases and J gave up 7 bases; unmatched junction bases: 17. The CDR3 length is 16 residues.

The specimen was PBMCs, collected from a glioma patient whose treatment included an IDH1 peptide vaccine. This chain uses TRBV5-1 with TRBJ2-7; TRBD1 aligns across 7 bases. The TCR sequence derives from a woman aged 45-65 years with glioma. The CDR3, as DNA: TGCGCCAGCAGCGCCGGGACAGACCTCAGTTTTGGGGAGCAGTACTTC. It encodes CASSAGTDLSFGEQYF.